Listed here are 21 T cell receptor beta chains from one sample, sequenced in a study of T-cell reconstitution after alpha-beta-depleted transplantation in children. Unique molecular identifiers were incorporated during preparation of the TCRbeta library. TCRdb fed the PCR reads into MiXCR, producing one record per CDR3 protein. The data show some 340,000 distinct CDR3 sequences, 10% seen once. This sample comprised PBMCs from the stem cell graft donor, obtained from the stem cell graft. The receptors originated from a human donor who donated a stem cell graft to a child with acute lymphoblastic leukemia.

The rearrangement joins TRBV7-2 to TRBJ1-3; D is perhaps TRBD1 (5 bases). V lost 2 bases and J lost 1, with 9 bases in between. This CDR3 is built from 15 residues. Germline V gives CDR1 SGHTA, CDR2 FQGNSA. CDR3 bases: TGTGCCAGCAGCTTACGGGGGGGATCTGGAAACACCATATATTTT. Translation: CASSLRGGSGNTIYF. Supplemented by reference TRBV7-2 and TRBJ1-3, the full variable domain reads GAGVSQSPSNKVTEKGKDVELRCDPISGHTALYWYRQSLGQGLEFLIYFQGNSAPDKSGLPSDRFSAERTGGSVSTLTIQRTQQEDSAVYLCASSLRGGSGNTIYFGEGSWLTVV.

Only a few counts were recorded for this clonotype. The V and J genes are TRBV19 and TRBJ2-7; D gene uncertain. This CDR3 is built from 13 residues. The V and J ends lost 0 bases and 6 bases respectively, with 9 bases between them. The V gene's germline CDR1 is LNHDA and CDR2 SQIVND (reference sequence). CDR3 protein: CASSIDSPGEQYF. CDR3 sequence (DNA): TGTGCCAGTAGTATAGATTCGCCTGGCGAGCAGTACTTC.

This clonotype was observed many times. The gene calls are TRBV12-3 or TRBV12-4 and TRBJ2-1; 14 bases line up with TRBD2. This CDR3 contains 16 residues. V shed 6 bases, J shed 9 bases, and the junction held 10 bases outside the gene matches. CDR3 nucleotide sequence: TGTGCCAGCAGGCCCGGACTAGCGGGAGGACTGGCTGAGCAGTTCTTC. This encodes CASRPGLAGGLAEQFF.

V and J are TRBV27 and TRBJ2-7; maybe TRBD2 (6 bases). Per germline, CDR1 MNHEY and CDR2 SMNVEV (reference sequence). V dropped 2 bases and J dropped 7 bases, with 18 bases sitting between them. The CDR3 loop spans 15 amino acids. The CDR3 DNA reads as TGTGCCAGCAGTTTAAAGGCCCCGGGACTTGGTGAGCAGTACTTC. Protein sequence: CASSLKAPGLGEQYF.

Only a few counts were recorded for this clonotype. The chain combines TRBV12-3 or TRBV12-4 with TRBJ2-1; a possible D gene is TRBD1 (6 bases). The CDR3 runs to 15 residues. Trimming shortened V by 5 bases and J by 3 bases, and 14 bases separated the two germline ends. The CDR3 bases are TGTGCCAGCAGTCTATCCGGGACACTCTACAATGAGCAGTTCTTC. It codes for CASSLSGTLYNEQFF.

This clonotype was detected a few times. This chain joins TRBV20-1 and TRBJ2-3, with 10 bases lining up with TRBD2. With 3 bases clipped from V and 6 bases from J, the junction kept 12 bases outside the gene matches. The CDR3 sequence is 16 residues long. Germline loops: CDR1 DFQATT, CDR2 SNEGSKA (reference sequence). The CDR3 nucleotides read TGCAGTGCTAGTCCCGAGGGACTAGCGAGGACGGATACGCAGTATTTT. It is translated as CSASPEGLARTDTQYF.

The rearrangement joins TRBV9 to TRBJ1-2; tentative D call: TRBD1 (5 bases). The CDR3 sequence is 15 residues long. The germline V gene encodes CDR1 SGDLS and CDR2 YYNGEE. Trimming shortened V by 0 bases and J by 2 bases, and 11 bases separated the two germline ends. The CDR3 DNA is TGTGCCAGCAGCGTAGAGGCAGGGCGAAACTATGGCTACACCTTC. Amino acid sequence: CASSVEAGRNYGYTF. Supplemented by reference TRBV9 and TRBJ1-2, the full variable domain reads DSGVTQTPKHLITATGQRVTLRCSPRSGDLSVYWYQQSLDQGLQFLIQYYNGEERAKGNILERFSAQQFPDLHSELNLSSLELGDSALYFCASSVEAGRNYGYTFGSGTRLTVV.

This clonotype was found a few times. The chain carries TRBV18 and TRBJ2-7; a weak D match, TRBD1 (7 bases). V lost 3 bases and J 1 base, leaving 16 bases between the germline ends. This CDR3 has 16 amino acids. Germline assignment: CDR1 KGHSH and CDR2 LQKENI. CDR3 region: CASSPQDRRESYEQYF. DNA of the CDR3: TGTGCCAGCTCACCGCAGGACAGGAGGGAATCCTACGAGCAGTACTTC.

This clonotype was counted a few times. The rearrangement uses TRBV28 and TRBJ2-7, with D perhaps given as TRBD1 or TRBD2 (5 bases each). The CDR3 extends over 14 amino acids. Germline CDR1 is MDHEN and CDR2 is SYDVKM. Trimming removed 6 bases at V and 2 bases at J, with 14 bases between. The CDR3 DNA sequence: TGTGCCAGCAGCACAGTGAGGGGTACCTACGAGCAGTACTTC. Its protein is CASSTVRGTYEQYF.

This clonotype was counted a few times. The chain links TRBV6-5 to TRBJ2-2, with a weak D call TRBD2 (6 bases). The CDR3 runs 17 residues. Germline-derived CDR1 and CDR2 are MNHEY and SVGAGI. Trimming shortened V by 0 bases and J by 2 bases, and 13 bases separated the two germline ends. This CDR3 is CASSYSLTSTNTGELFF. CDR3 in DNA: TGTGCCAGCAGTTACTCATTAACTAGCACTAACACCGGGGAGCTGTTTTTT.

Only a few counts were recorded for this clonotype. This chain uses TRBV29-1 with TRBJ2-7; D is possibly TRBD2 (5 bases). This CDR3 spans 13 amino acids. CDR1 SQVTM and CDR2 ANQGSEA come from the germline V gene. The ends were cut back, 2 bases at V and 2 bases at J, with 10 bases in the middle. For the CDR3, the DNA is TGCAGCGTTGAATCCCGGGAAACCTACGAGCAGTACTTC. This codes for CSVESRETYEQYF.

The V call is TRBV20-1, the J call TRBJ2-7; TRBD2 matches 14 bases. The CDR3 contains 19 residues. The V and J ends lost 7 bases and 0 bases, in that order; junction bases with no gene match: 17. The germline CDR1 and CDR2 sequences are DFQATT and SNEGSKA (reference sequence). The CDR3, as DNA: TGCAGTGTTCCGCTCTCAGGACTAGCGGGAGGCCCTCGCTCCTACGAGCAGTACTTC. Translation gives CSVPLSGLAGGPRSYEQYF.

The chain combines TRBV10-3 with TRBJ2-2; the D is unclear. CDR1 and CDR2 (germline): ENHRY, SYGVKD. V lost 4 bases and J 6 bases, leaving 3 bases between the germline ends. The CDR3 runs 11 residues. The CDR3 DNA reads TGTGCCATCAGTGCGGCCGGGGAGCTGTTTTTT. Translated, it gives CAISAAGELFF.

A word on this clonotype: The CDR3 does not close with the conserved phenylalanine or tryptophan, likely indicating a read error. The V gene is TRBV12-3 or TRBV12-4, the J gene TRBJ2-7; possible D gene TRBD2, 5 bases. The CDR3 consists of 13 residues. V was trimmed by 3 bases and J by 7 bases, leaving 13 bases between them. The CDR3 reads CASSLDLSGEQYL. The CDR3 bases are TGTGCCAGCAGTTTGGACCTTTCGGGAGAGCAGTACCTC.

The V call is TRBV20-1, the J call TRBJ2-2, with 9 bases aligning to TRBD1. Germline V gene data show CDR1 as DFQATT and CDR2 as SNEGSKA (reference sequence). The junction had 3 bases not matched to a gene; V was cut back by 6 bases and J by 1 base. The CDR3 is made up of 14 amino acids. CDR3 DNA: TGCAGTGCGCGGACAGGGGAGAACACCGGGGAGCTGTTTTTT. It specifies CSARTGENTGELFF.

The CDR3 region has the DNA TGCGCCAGCAGCCAATCTCTTGTCGCCAAAAACATTCAGTACTTC. Its protein is CASSQSLVAKNIQYF. The chain couples TRBV4-3 to TRBJ2-4; D not resolved. The CDR3 extends over 15 amino acids. Germline V gene lookup returns CDR1 LGHNA and CDR2 YSLEER. V was shortened by 2 bases and J by 1 base, with 9 bases between the two germline ends.

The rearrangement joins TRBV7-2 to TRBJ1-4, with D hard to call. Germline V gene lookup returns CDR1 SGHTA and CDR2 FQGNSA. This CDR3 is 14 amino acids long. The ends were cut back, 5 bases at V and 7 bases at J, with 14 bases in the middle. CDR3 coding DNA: TGTGCCAGCAGCCTCGGGAACCCTCGTGAAAAACTGTTTTTT. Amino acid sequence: CASSLGNPREKLFF.

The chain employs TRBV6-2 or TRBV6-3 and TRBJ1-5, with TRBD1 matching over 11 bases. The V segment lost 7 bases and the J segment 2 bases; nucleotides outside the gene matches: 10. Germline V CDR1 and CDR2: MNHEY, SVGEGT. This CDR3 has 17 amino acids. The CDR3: CASTKGDRGRGNQPQHF. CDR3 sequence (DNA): TGTGCCAGCACTAAGGGGGACAGGGGGAGAGGCAATCAGCCCCAGCATTTT.

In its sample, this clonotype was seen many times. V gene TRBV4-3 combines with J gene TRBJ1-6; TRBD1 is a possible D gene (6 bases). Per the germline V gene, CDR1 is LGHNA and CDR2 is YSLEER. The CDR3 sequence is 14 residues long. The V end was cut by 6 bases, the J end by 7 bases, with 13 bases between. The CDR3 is CASSQGQENSPLHF. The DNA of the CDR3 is TGCGCCAGCAGTCAGGGGCAGGAGAATTCACCCCTCCACTTT.

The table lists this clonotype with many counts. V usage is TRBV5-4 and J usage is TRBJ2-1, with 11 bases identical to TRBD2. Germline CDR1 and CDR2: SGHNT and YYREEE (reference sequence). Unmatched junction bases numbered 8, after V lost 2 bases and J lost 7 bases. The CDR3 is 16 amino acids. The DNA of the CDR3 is TGTGCCAGCAGCTTTGGTAGCGGGAGGGCCGGTAATGAGCAGTTCTTC. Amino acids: CASSFGSGRAGNEQFF.

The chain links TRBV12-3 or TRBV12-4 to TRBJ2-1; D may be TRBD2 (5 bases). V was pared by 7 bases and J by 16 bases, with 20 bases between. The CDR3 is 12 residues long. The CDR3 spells CASTTEERVAFF. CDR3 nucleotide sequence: TGTGCCAGCACCACCGAGGAGAGGGTTGCTTTCTTC.